This T cell receptor (beta chain) comes out of a study of vaccination and CD4 T cells after COVID-19. The CDR3 has 15 residues. Germline loops: CDR1 SEHNR, CDR2 FQNEAQ (reference sequence). V dropped 5 bases and J dropped 5; count of bases not matched to a gene: 4. TCRdb itself ran the PCR reads through MiXCR, one entry per CDR3 protein. The sample carries about 21,000 distinct CDR3 sequences, about 57% recorded once. Findings and caveats of the study: The study found that a median approximately 83% of reactive clones in convalescent patients appeared only post-vaccination.

A note on this clonotype: No antigen is known for it.

Sequenced here: CD4+ T cells from blood, sampled before SARS-CoV-2 vaccination. This receptor was identified in a human donor who had recovered from COVID-19. The V and J genes are TRBV7-9 and TRBJ2-1; 12 nucleotides align to TRBD2. The CDR3 spells CASSPRTSGNNEQFF. The CDR3 nucleotides read TGTGCCAGCAGCCCTCGGACTAGCGGGAACAATGAGCAGTTCTTC.